These 27 T cell receptor beta chains came from one sample sequenced in a study of metastatic and nonmetastatic thyroid tumors. TCRdb re-analyzed the PCR reads using MiXCR. The repertoire holds about 69,000 clones, with 12% to 15% as singletons. All patients were untreated before thyroid surgery. Sample: blood. The receptor set was obtained from a male donor with papillary thyroid cancer or a benign thyroid nodule (not recorded which). Some clones in this sample may be carry-over from other donors' samples.

In the case of this clone: Just one base apart from a much larger clone, this may be a read error. The rearrangement joins TRBV5-5 to TRBJ2-5; 8 bases agree with TRBD2. Germline CDR1 and CDR2: SGHKS and YYEKEE (reference sequence). This CDR3 is 14 amino acids long. V trimming: 6 bases; J trimming: 1 base; junction bases outside the gene matches: 5. The CDR3 region is CASNLLAAQETQYF. As DNA, the CDR3 is TGTGCCAGCAACCTACTAGCGGCCCAAGAGACCCAGTACTTC.

Details on this clone: It may be a read error: a sequence one base away is much more abundant. The sample holds other DNA sequences that translate to the same CDR3. The CDR3 sequence is CASSQMTGLDTDTQYF. CDR3 sequence (DNA): TGCGCCAGCAGCCAGATGACAGGTCTTGACACAGATACGCAGTATTTT. The chain combines TRBV4-1 with TRBJ2-3, with a weak D call TRBD1 (6 bases). Trimming removed 3 bases from V and 2 bases from J, with 15 bases in between. From germline, CDR1 is MGHRA and CDR2 YSYEKL. The CDR3 totals 16 residues.

This clone was seen only once. This chain connects TRBV6-2 or TRBV6-3 to TRBJ1-1; tentative D call: TRBD1 (6 bases). The CDR3 consists of 12 residues. Germline CDR1 is MNHEY and CDR2 is SVGEGT. Trimming removed 10 bases from V and 5 bases from J, with 14 bases in between. As DNA, the CDR3 is TGTGCCACGAAAGGGGGGCGTACTGAAGCTTTCTTT. Protein product: CATKGGRTEAFF.

The CDR3 coding sequence is TGCAGTGCCACTCCGGGACGGAGCTTGGGCGGGGAGCTGTTTTTT. Translation: CSATPGRSLGGELFF. The chain couples TRBV20-1 to TRBJ2-2, with D perhaps matching TRBD1 or TRBD2 (5 bases each). Trimming took 6 bases from V and 7 from J, leaving 21 bases between them. Germline CDR1 and CDR2: DFQATT and SNEGSKA (reference sequence). CDR3 length: 15 amino acids.

This chain connects TRBV20-1 to TRBJ2-7; 9 bases align to TRBD1. CDR3 size: 13 residues. The trim removed 6 bases at V and 6 bases at J, leaving 9 bases unmatched. Germline CDR1 is DFQATT and CDR2 is SNEGSKA (reference sequence). CDR3 nucleotides: TGCAGTGCCCCGGGACAGGGCCTTACCGAGCAGTACTTC. Translation: CSAPGQGLTEQYF.

This clone was seen repeatedly, ten times or more. This chain uses TRBV18 with TRBJ2-5, with D possibly TRBD1 on 6 matching bases. CDR1 and CDR2 (germline): KGHSH, LQKENI. The CDR3 covers 14 residues. The ends were cut back, 3 bases at V and 0 bases at J, with 8 bases in the middle. The CDR3 reads CASSPRQDQETQYF. Here the CDR3 DNA reads TGTGCCAGCTCACCCCGACAGGACCAAGAGACCCAGTACTTC.

This clone was counted at least ten times. The chain recombines TRBV11-1 with TRBJ2-7; 8 bases are a match to TRBD2. The ends lost 5 bases at V and 4 bases at J; junction bases unmatched: 7. Germline CDR1 reads SGHAT; CDR2 reads FQDESV (reference sequence). The CDR3 has 14 residues. The CDR3 DNA reads as TGTGCCAGCAGCCTCGGGGCTAGCGGGTACGAGCAGTACTTC. Protein product: CASSLGASGYEQYF.

The J gene is TRBJ2-2, the V gene TRBV18; either TRBD1 or TRBD2 may supply D (6 bases each). Trimming removed 3 bases from V and 2 bases from J, with 16 bases in between. This CDR3 contains 17 residues. In germline, CDR1 is KGHSH, CDR2 LQKENI. CDR3 region: CASSPGGGGPNTGELFF. For the CDR3, the DNA is TGTGCCAGCTCACCTGGAGGGGGTGGGCCCAACACCGGGGAGCTGTTTTTT. Full variable domain (remainder filled in from reference TRBV18 and TRBJ2-2): NAGVMQNPRHLVRRRGQEARLRCSPMKGHSHVYWYRQLPEEGLKFMVYLQKENIIDESGMPKERFSAEFPKEGPSILRIQQVVRGDSAAYFCASSPGGGGPNTGELFFGEGSRLTVL.

Many counts were recorded for this clone. The chain is built from TRBV7-9 and TRBJ1-2; the match to TRBD1 covers 10 bases. CDR1 is SEHNR and CDR2 is FQNEAQ in the germline V gene (reference sequence). This CDR3 is 13 amino acids long. J lost 8 bases, V lost 5 bases, and 5 bases had no gene match. The CDR3 bases are TGTGCCAGCAGCCAGACAGGGGGCAAGGGCTACACCTTC. Its protein product is CASSQTGGKGYTF.

The J gene is TRBJ2-7, the V gene TRBV27, with D possibly matching TRBD2 (6 bases). V was shortened by 7 bases and J by 7 bases, with 20 bases between the two germline ends. This CDR3 contains 14 residues. Germline V gene lookup returns CDR1 MNHEY and CDR2 SMNVEV (reference sequence). The CDR3 loop is CASIFGGASYEQYF. The CDR3 nucleotides are TGTGCCAGCATTTTTGGAGGGGCCAGCTATGAGCAGTACTTC.

There are many counts of this clone. A much larger clone sits a single nucleotide away, making a read error possible. In the same sample, other DNA sequences code for this CDR3. The rearrangement links TRBV7-3 to TRBJ2-2; D could derive from TRBD1 or TRBD2 (6 bases each). CDR1 and CDR2 (germline): SGHTA, FQGTGA. This CDR3 contains 16 residues. This CDR3 reads CASSLRQAGNTGELFF. The CDR3 bases are TGCGCCAGCAGCTTAAGACAGGCGGGAAACACCGGGGAGCTGTTTTTT.

This clone was recorded at least ten times. This chain joins TRBV5-4 and TRBJ1-2; the D gene is possibly TRBD1 (6 bases). This CDR3 is built from 13 residues. Trimming removed 4 bases at V and 5 bases at J, with 12 bases between. The germline CDR1 and CDR2 sequences are SGHNT and YYREEE (reference sequence). The DNA for the CDR3 is TGTGCCAGCAGCCGCTGGACAGAATATGGCTACACCTTC. Translation gives CASSRWTEYGYTF.

This clone was counted at least ten times. V and J are TRBV12-3 or TRBV12-4 and TRBJ2-5, with a tentative D call TRBD2 (6 bases). There are 13 residues in the CDR3. Trimming left V 4 bases short and J 2 bases short, with 8 bases between. The CDR3 sequence: CASSWDSQETQYF. As DNA, the CDR3 is TGTGCCAGCAGTTGGGACTCACAAGAGACCCAGTACTTC.

This clone was counted many times. The rearrangement joins TRBV19 to TRBJ2-7; D assignment may be TRBD1 or TRBD2 (6 bases each). V lost 6 bases and J lost 6, with 18 bases in between. This CDR3 spans 14 amino acids. Looked up from germline, CDR1 is LNHDA and CDR2 is SQIVND (reference sequence). CDR3 protein: CASRPRGGFREQYF. DNA of the CDR3: TGTGCCAGTAGACCCAGGGGAGGTTTTCGCGAGCAGTACTTC.

The sample holds many counts of this clone. V gene TRBV18 combines with J gene TRBJ2-3, with D possibly called TRBD1 or TRBD2 (5 bases each). The CDR3 contains 15 residues. CDR1 is KGHSH and CDR2 is LQKENI in the germline V gene. Trimming removed 3 bases from V and 3 bases from J, with 13 bases in between. CDR3: CASSPLGRETDTQYF. The DNA of the CDR3 is TGTGCCAGCTCACCGCTGGGCAGGGAGACAGATACGCAGTATTTT.

Only a few counts were recorded for this clone. Germline and junction disagree at one end, which may indicate a read error. V usage is TRBV6-1 and J usage is TRBJ2-7; no firm D call. The CDR3 is 14 amino acids. Germline loops: CDR1 MNHNS, CDR2 SASEGT. The CDR3 loop reads CVSSASKASYEQYF. In DNA form, the CDR3 reads TGTGTCAGCAGTGCATCCAAGGCCTCCTACGAGCAGTACTTC.

The table lists this clone with many counts. V usage is TRBV15 and J usage is TRBJ2-3; D tentatively fits TRBD1 or TRBD2 (6 bases each). V lost 7 bases and J 4 bases, leaving 9 bases between the germline ends. From germline, CDR1 is LNHNV and CDR2 YYDKDF (reference sequence). The CDR3 is 12 amino acids. CDR3 protein: CATKEGADTQYF. For the CDR3, the DNA is TGTGCCACCAAGGAGGGGGCAGATACGCAGTATTTT. The variable domain in full, completed from reference TRBV15 and TRBJ2-3, reads DAMVIQNPRYQVTQFGKPVTLSCSQTLNHNVMYWYQQKSSQAPKLLFHYYDKDFNNEADTPDNFQSRRPNTSFCFLDIRSPGLGDTAMYLCATKEGADTQYFGPGTRLTVL.

This clone was counted many times. The chain carries TRBV28 and TRBJ2-7; D unresolved. Trimming cost V 5 bases and J 8 bases, with 13 bases left between them. There are 12 residues in the CDR3. Per the germline V gene, CDR1 is MDHEN and CDR2 is SYDVKM. The CDR3 DNA reads as TGTGCCAGCAGTCCCCAGAGAGGCAAGCAGTACTTC. Protein sequence: CASSPQRGKQYF.

This clone occurred many times. The V gene is TRBV10-1, the J gene TRBJ1-3; TRBD1 might be the D (5 bases). Trimming removed 3 bases at V and 0 bases at J, with 9 bases between. Germline V CDR1 and CDR2: WNHNN, SYGVQD (reference sequence). This CDR3 region has 15 residues. The CDR3 DNA reads TGCGCCAGCAGTGAAGGGGCCGTCTCTGGAAACACCATATATTTT. Its translation: CASSEGAVSGNTIYF.

The rearrangement joins TRBV7-2 to TRBJ2-3, with 9 bases lining up with TRBD1. With V trimmed by 11 bases and J by 1 base, 7 bases remained unmatched. CDR1 is SGHTA and CDR2 is FQGNSA in the germline V gene. The CDR3 totals 14 residues. CDR3 in amino acids: CASRTGAGTDTQYF. DNA of the CDR3: TGTGCCTCCCGGACAGGGGCCGGCACAGATACGCAGTATTTT.

In its sample, this clone was seen once. The junction and the germline gene differ at one end; a read error may be behind it. The rearrangement links TRBV6-4 to TRBJ2-3; 7 nucleotides agree with TRBD2. The length of the CDR3 is 19 residues. In germline, CDR1 is MRHNA, CDR2 SNTAGT. CDR3 sequence (DNA): TGTGCCAGCAGTGACTCGCATCGGCGGGAGCCCCATAGCACATATACGCAGTATTTT. Its translation: CASSDSHRREPHSTYTQYF.

The J gene is TRBJ2-5, the V gene TRBV5-6; 9 bases map to TRBD1. This CDR3 spans 16 amino acids. Germline assignment: CDR1 SGHDT and CDR2 YYEEEE. V gave up 2 bases and J gave up 5 bases; unmatched junction bases: 10. In nucleotides, the CDR3 is TGTGCCAGCAGCTTACAGGGGGCCCAAGACCGGGAGACCCAGTACTTC. The encoded protein is CASSLQGAQDRETQYF.

This chain connects TRBV6-1 to TRBJ1-5; D not resolved. Germline CDR1 and CDR2: MNHNS and SASEGT. The CDR3 length is 13 residues. Trimming shortened V by 5 bases and J by 4 bases, and 9 bases separated the two germline ends. The CDR3 DNA follows: TGTGCCAGCAGTAACACAAAAAATCAGCCCCAGCATTTT. As protein: CASSNTKNQPQHF.

The chain is built from TRBV20-1 and TRBJ2-3; 8 bases are shared with TRBD2. This CDR3 is built from 14 residues. The germline CDR1 and CDR2 sequences are DFQATT and SNEGSKA (reference sequence). Trimming took 1 base from V and 4 from J; bases not matched to a gene: 4. The CDR3 region has the DNA TGCAGTGCTAGAGGGACGGGGGGGTCAGATACGCAGTATTTT. This sequence encodes CSARGTGGSDTQYF.

This clone was detected many times. CDR3 DNA: TGTGCCAGGTTGGGCAGATCTGGGGTTTCACCCCTCCACTTT. Translating gives CARLGRSGVSPLHF. The rearrangement links TRBV6-7 to TRBJ1-6, with D hard to call. Being an ORF, TRBV6-7 has a function that is uncertain. V was cut by 9 bases and J by 9 bases, with 18 bases left in between. The CDR3 sequence is 14 residues long.

Only a few counts were recorded for this clone. This clone may be a read error of a much larger clone one base away. The rearrangement joins TRBV28 to TRBJ2-3; D is ambiguous. Germline V gene sequence: CDR1 MDHEN, CDR2 SYDVKM. The germline V and J ends were trimmed by 5 bases and 6 bases, with 6 bases remaining between them. CDR3 length equals 11 residues. CDR3 in amino acids: CASSKVDTQYF. The CDR3 DNA reads TGTGCCAGCAGTAAGGTCGATACGCAGTATTTT.

This clone was recorded many times. This chain joins TRBV4-2 and TRBJ1-4; 7 positions agree with TRBD1. The CDR3 consists of 16 residues. CDR1 LGHNA and CDR2 YNFKEQ come from the germline V gene. V lost 1 base, J lost 0 bases, and 2 bases stayed unmatched. Here the CDR3 reads CASSQAGTATNEKLFF. For the CDR3, the DNA is TGTGCCAGCAGCCAAGCCGGGACAGCAACTAATGAAAAACTGTTTTTT.